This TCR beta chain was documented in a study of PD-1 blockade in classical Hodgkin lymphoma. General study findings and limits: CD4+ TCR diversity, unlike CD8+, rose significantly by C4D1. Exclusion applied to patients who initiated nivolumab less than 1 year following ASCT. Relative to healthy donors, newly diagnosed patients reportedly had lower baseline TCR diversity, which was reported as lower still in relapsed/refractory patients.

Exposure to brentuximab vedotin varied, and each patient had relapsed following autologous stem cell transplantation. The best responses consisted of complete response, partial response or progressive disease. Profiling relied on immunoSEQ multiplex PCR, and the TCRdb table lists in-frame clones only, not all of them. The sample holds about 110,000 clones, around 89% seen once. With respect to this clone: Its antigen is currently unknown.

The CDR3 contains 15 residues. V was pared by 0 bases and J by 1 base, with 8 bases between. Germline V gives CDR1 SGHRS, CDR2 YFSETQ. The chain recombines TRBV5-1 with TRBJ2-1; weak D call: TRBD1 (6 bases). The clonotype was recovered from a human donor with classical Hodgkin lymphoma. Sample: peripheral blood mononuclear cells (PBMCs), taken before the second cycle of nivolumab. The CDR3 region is CASSLGDMSYNEQFF. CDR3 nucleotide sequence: TGCGCCAGCAGCTTGGGGGACATGTCCTACAATGAGCAGTTCTTC. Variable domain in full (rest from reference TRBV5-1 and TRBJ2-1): KAGVTQTPRYLIKTRGQQVTLSCSPISGHRSVSWYQQTPGQGLQFLFEYFSETQRNKGNFPGRFSGRQFSNSRSEMNVSTLELGDSALYLCASSLGDMSYNEQFFGPGTRLTVL.